These 12 T cell receptor beta chains came from one sample sequenced in a study of cytomegalovirus exposure and HLA in healthy donors. PCR involved 60 Vbeta and 13 Jbeta primers. TCRdb's table, derived via immunoSEQ multiplex PCR, lists solely in-frame clones and lacks some. The profile shows 98,000 or so clones, roughly 78% of them singletons. The specimen was PBMCs. Receptor source: a woman between 40 and 55 years old in good health and CMV-seronegative.

This chain uses TRBV28 with TRBJ1-3; 7 bases agree with TRBD1. Per the germline V gene, CDR1 is MDHEN and CDR2 is SYDVKM. Trimming at V came to 6 bases and at J to 0 bases, leaving 8 bases not matched to a gene. The length of the CDR3 is 16 residues. For the CDR3, the DNA is TGTGCCAGCAGAACAGGGGCGACCCTCTCTGGAAACACCATATATTTT. It is translated as CASRTGATLSGNTIYF.

The gene calls are TRBV5-6 and TRBJ1-1, with D maybe TRBD1 (6 bases). CDR1 is SGHDT and CDR2 is YYEEEE in the germline V gene. V lost 4 bases, J lost 1 base, and 17 bases lay in between. The CDR3 totals 16 residues. Here the CDR3 DNA reads TGTGCCAGCAGCCATCAGGGGTACAGACGGAACACTGAAGCTTTCTTT. This sequence encodes CASSHQGYRRNTEAFF.

The rearrangement joins TRBV19 to TRBJ2-1; TRBD2 aligns across 8 bases. The CDR3 is 15 residues long. V lost 5 bases to trimming and J lost 6 bases; unmatched junction nucleotides: 9. Germline V lookup: CDR1 LNHDA, CDR2 SQIVND (reference sequence). CDR3 sequence (DNA): TGTGCCAGTAGTGATTTCGGGAGGGGGGGCAATGAGCAGTTCTTC. It translates to CASSDFGRGGNEQFF.

This chain links TRBV4-1 with TRBJ2-7; D uncertain. CDR1 MGHRA and CDR2 YSYEKL come from the germline V gene. CDR3 length equals 14 residues. V lost 2 bases, J lost 0 bases, and 8 bases lay in between. CDR3 sequence (DNA): TGCGCCAGCAGCCAACCACTAAGCTCCTACGAGCAGTACTTC. It encodes CASSQPLSSYEQYF.

The J gene is TRBJ2-1, the V gene TRBV28; D might be TRBD2 (5 bases). V was pared by 5 bases and J by 7 bases, with 18 bases between. This CDR3 is built from 15 residues. CDR1 is MDHEN and CDR2 is SYDVKM in the germline V gene. The CDR3 nucleotides are TGTGCCAGCAGTCTACCAAGGCGGGCTGGGAATGAGCAGTTCTTC. Residues: CASSLPRRAGNEQFF.

V is TRBV28 and J is TRBJ2-1; 7 bases map to TRBD2. This CDR3 comprises 13 residues. Germline loops: CDR1 MDHEN, CDR2 SYDVKM. J was trimmed by 9 bases and V by 4 bases; bases with no gene match: 6. The CDR3 sequence: CASSYLREGEQFF. CDR3 nucleotides: TGTGCCAGCAGTTACCTCAGGGAGGGTGAGCAGTTCTTC.

The V call is TRBV30, the J call TRBJ1-2; 10 bases fit TRBD1. The CDR3 runs to 13 residues. In germline, CDR1 is GTSNPN, CDR2 SVGIG (reference sequence). J was trimmed by 6 bases and V by 4 bases; bases with no gene match: 5. CDR3 coding DNA: TGTGCCTGGACGACAGGGGGCGCTGATGGCTACACCTTC. Protein product: CAWTTGGADGYTF. The full variable domain, completed using reference TRBV30 and TRBJ1-2, is SQTIHQWPATLVQPVGSPLSLECTVEGTSNPNLYWYRQAAGRGLQLLFYSVGIGQISSEVPQNLSASRPQDRQFILSSKKLLLSDSGFYLCAWTTGGADGYTFGSGTRLTVV.

The genes are TRBV7-8 and TRBJ1-5; 7 bases are shared with TRBD1. V gave up 7 bases and J gave up 2 bases; unmatched junction bases: 2. Germline CDR1 reads SGHVS; CDR2 reads FQNEAQ. The CDR3 spans 13 residues. CDR3 loop: CASTDRGNQPQHF. In DNA form, the CDR3 reads TGTGCCAGCACCGACAGGGGCAATCAGCCCCAGCATTTT.

The chain combines TRBV13 with TRBJ2-2; 8 bases agree with TRBD2. The CDR3 has 16 residues. Per the germline V gene, CDR1 is PRHDT and CDR2 is FYEKMQ (reference sequence). Germline trimming cut 0 bases from V and 4 bases from J; bases unmatched to any gene: 4. CDR3 DNA: TGTGCCAGCAGCTTAGGACTAGCGGAAGCCACCGGGGAGCTGTTTTTT. Translating gives CASSLGLAEATGELFF.

This clone has more than one count but fewer than ten. As DNA, the CDR3 is TGCAGTGCCGCAGACAGGGCCAAGCAGTACTTC. It yields the protein CSAADRAKQYF. This chain uses TRBV20-1 with TRBJ2-7, with 7 bases identical to TRBD1. The germline V gene encodes CDR1 DFQATT and CDR2 SNEGSKA (reference sequence). The CDR3 covers 11 residues. Unmatched junction bases numbered 7, after V lost 6 bases and J lost 8 bases.

The count of this clone is one. The CDR3 is CASSGLQGFGNTIYF. The DNA of the CDR3 is TGTGCCAGCAGTGGCCTACAGGGGTTTGGAAACACCATATATTTT. The V and J genes are TRBV2 and TRBJ1-3, with 7 nucleotides matching TRBD1. This CDR3 is built from 15 residues. Per germline, CDR1 SNHLY and CDR2 FYNNEI. V dropped 4 bases and J dropped 3; count of bases not matched to a gene: 6.

The chain joins TRBV19 to TRBJ1-2; no clear D. V was clipped by 8 bases and J by 0 bases, with 19 bases between them. This CDR3 region has 16 residues. Germline CDR1 and CDR2: LNHDA and SQIVND (reference sequence). The CDR3 DNA follows: TGTGCCAGTTCCCCCTGGCAGACCACAGCTAACTATGGCTACACCTTC. This sequence encodes CASSPWQTTANYGYTF.